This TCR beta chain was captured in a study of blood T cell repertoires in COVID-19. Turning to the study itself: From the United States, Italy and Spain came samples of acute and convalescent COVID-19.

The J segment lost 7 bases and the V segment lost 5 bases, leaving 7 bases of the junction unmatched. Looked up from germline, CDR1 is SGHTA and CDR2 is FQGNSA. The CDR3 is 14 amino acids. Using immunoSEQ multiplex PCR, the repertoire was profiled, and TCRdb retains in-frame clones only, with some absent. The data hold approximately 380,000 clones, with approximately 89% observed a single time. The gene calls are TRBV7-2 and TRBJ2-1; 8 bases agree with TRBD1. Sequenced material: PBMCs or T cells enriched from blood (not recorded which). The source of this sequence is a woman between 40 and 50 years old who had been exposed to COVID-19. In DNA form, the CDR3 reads TGTGCCAGCAGCCCGGACAGGGCGAGAAATGAGCAGTTCTTC. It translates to CASSPDRARNEQFF.